The next 9 T cell receptor beta chains were all read from a single sample in a study of blood T cell repertoires in COVID-19. Using immunoSEQ multiplex PCR, the repertoire was profiled, and TCRdb retains in-frame clones only, with some absent. The sample holds approximately 290,000 clones, 80% to 90% seen once. The sequencing input was PBMCs or T cells enriched from blood (not recorded which). These receptors all stem from a woman aged 25 to 39 who had recovered from COVID-19.

The V gene is TRBV29-1, the J gene TRBJ1-1; 7 bases are shared with TRBD1. V was pared by 7 bases and J by 6 bases, with 14 bases of the junction left unmatched. The CDR3 contains 14 residues. Per the germline V gene, CDR1 is SQVTM and CDR2 is ANQGSEA. The CDR3 protein is CSATPDRDTAEAFF. Here the CDR3 DNA reads TGCAGCGCTACCCCCGACAGGGATACGGCTGAAGCTTTCTTT.

The genes are TRBV5-5 and TRBJ1-2; no firm D call. The germline gives CDR1 SGHKS, CDR2 YYEKEE (reference sequence). The CDR3 is 13 amino acids. V shed 0 bases and J shed 6 bases, with 9 bases lying between them. The CDR3 protein is CASSLGLKDGYTF. CDR3 coding DNA: TGTGCCAGCAGCTTGGGACTGAAGGATGGCTACACCTTC.

This clone was recorded at least ten times. V is TRBV28 and J is TRBJ1-5; D remains ambiguous. From germline, CDR1 is MDHEN and CDR2 SYDVKM. The CDR3 sequence is 16 residues long. Trimming took 1 base from V and 2 from J, leaving 12 bases between them. DNA of the CDR3: TGTGCCAGCAGTTTATTTATACGTAAGCGCAATCAGCCCCAGCATTTT. Its protein product is CASSLFIRKRNQPQHF.

V and J are TRBV7-2 and TRBJ1-6, with D maybe TRBD1 (5 bases). Trimming pared 1 base from V and 7 bases from J, leaving 17 bases between. Per germline, CDR1 SGHTA and CDR2 FQGNSA. The CDR3 runs to 17 residues. The CDR3 region is CASSLDGVRVKNSPLHF. Written as DNA, the CDR3 is TGTGCCAGCAGCTTAGATGGGGTCAGGGTGAAGAATTCACCCCTCCACTTT. The variable domain in full, completed from reference TRBV7-2 and TRBJ1-6, reads GAGVSQSPSNKVTEKGKDVELRCDPISGHTALYWYRQSLGQGLEFLIYFQGNSAPDKSGLPSDRFSAERTGGSVSTLTIQRTQQEDSAVYLCASSLDGVRVKNSPLHFGNGTRLTVT.

This chain uses TRBV5-1 with TRBJ2-7; no clear D gene. CDR1 SGHRS and CDR2 YFSETQ come from the germline V gene. This CDR3 is built from 13 residues. Trimming cost V 1 base and J 7 bases, with 12 bases left between them. The CDR3 reads CASSLRWACEQYF. CDR3 DNA: TGCGCCAGCAGCTTGCGGTGGGCATGTGAGCAGTACTTC.

This chain connects TRBV2 to TRBJ1-3, with TRBD1 as a possible D gene (6 bases). The V gene lost 2 bases and the J gene lost 4 bases, with 9 bases spanning the gap. CDR3 length: 14 residues. Germline V CDR1 and CDR2: SNHLY, FYNNEI. The CDR3 nucleotides read TGTGCCAGCAGTGAAAGGGGGGGCGGAAACACCATATATTTT. It encodes CASSERGGGNTIYF.

A single count supports this clone. The chain couples TRBV11-2 to TRBJ1-4; 7 bases are a match to TRBD1. J lost 13 bases, V lost 4 bases, and 18 bases had no gene match. CDR1 is SGHAT, CDR2 FQNNGV, per germline. The length of the CDR3 is 16 residues. The CDR3 reads CASSSIFRDRHARLFF. In DNA, the CDR3 is TGTGCCAGCAGCTCCATTTTCCGGGACAGACACGCAAGACTGTTTTTT.

This rearrangement joins TRBV28 to TRBJ2-1; tentative D call: TRBD1 (6 bases). Trimming stripped 1 base from V and 2 bases from J, with 15 bases between. The germline V gene has CDR1 MDHEN and CDR2 SYDVKM. The CDR3 spans 17 residues. As DNA, the CDR3 is TGTGCCAGCAGTTTATCGGTGGGCCAGGGGACCTACAATGAGCAGTTCTTC. Amino acid sequence: CASSLSVGQGTYNEQFF.

The chain uses TRBV5-4 and TRBJ2-1; weak D call: TRBD2 (5 bases). CDR3 length equals 12 residues. Germline CDR1 and CDR2: SGHNT and YYREEE (reference sequence). With 2 bases removed from V and 8 bases from J, the gap between germline ends came to 8 bases. Written as DNA, the CDR3 is TGTGCCAGCAGCTTACTAGTTGATGAGCAGTTCTTC. This translates into CASSLLVDEQFF. The complete variable domain, with remaining parts taken from reference TRBV5-4 and TRBJ2-1, reads ETGVTQSPTHLIKTRGQQVTLRCSSQSGHNTVSWYQQALGQGPQFIFQYYREEENGRGNFPPRFSGLQFPNYSSELNVNALELDDSALYLCASSLLVDEQFFGPGTRLTVL.